This T cell receptor beta chain was sequenced in a study of blood T cell repertoires in COVID-19. Background on the study: Both acute and convalescent COVID-19 samples were obtained from the United States, Italy and Spain.

Assay: immunoSEQ multiplex PCR; the TCRdb copy retains only in-frame clones and omits some. The table has 95,000 to 150,000 clones, around 88% seen once. The J segment lost 3 bases and the V segment lost 7 bases, leaving 9 bases of the junction unmatched. This CDR3 is 17 amino acids long. Germline CDR1 is LNHDA and CDR2 is SQIVND (reference sequence). The rearrangement joins TRBV19 to TRBJ2-3, with 14 bases fitting TRBD2. Sequencing used peripheral blood. This receptor was obtained from a woman between 50 and 59 years old with active or convalescent COVID-19. The CDR3 coding sequence is TGTGCCAGTAATTCGGGACTAGCGGGAGTTGGGACAGATACGCAGTATTTT. As protein: CASNSGLAGVGTDTQYF.